A single sample is the source of the 25 T cell receptor beta chains below, sequenced in a study of cytomegalovirus exposure and HLA in healthy donors. Vbeta (60) and Jbeta (13) primers were used in the PCR. TCRdb's copy holds only in-frame clones and misses some; the assay was immunoSEQ multiplex PCR. The sample has over 85,000 clones, 75% to 80% seen once. Material for sequencing was PBMCs. The source of these receptors is a female donor in good health and CMV-seronegative.

The chain joins TRBV7-9 to TRBJ1-1; D remains ambiguous. Germline assignment: CDR1 SEHNR and CDR2 FQNEAQ (reference sequence). The CDR3 is made up of 14 amino acids. Trimming removed 1 base at V and 0 bases at J, with 6 bases between. As DNA, the CDR3 is TGTGCCAGCAGCTTAGATACAGTGAACACTGAAGCTTTCTTT. It codes for CASSLDTVNTEAFF.

The chain is built from TRBV5-1 and TRBJ2-1; 8 nucleotides line up with TRBD1. Germline lookup yields CDR1 SGHRS and CDR2 YFSETQ. The CDR3 loop spans 15 amino acids. The V gene end was trimmed by 3 bases and the J gene end by 4 bases; junction bases not matched to a gene: 6. The CDR3 loop is CASSSPGQAYNEQFF. The DNA of the CDR3 is TGCGCCAGCAGCTCACCGGGACAGGCTTACAATGAGCAGTTCTTC. The full variable domain, its missing parts supplied by reference TRBV5-1 and TRBJ2-1, is KAGVTQTPRYLIKTRGQQVTLSCSPISGHRSVSWYQQTPGQGLQFLFEYFSETQRNKGNFPGRFSGRQFSNSRSEMNVSTLELGDSALYLCASSSPGQAYNEQFFGPGTRLTVL.

The chain employs TRBV7-2 and TRBJ2-7, with 7 bases matching TRBD1. There are 14 residues in the CDR3. Germline CDR1 SGHTA, CDR2 FQGNSA. Unmatched junction bases numbered 2, after V lost 3 bases and J lost 0 bases. The CDR3 DNA reads TGTGCCAGCAGCTTCGACAGGGCCTCCTACGAGCAGTACTTC. Its translation is CASSFDRASYEQYF.

The rearrangement joins TRBV6-1 to TRBJ2-3; D is possibly TRBD2 (5 bases). CDR1 MNHNS and CDR2 SASEGT come from the germline V gene. V was pared by 7 bases and J by 4 bases, with 12 bases between. The CDR3 contains 13 residues. The CDR3, as DNA: TGTGCCAGCACCGCGACCGGGGCAGATACGCAGTATTTT. Its translation is CASTATGADTQYF.

This clone was counted a few times. The CDR3, as DNA: TGTGCCAGCAGCCCTGGGGACAGAAGCAATCAGCCCCAGCATTTT. Translation: CASSPGDRSNQPQHF. This rearrangement joins TRBV9 to TRBJ1-5, with 7 bases fitting TRBD1. Trimming removed 4 bases from V and 1 base from J; junction bases left unmatched: 5. Germline values: CDR1 SGDLS, CDR2 YYNGEE. The CDR3 sequence is 15 residues long.

The chain couples TRBV15 to TRBJ2-1; 9 bases agree with TRBD2. CDR1 LNHNV and CDR2 YYDKDF come from the germline V gene (reference sequence). This CDR3 is built from 15 residues. V lost 3 bases, J lost 6 bases, and 6 bases stayed unmatched. The CDR3 sequence: CATSSERGVLNEQFF. CDR3 nucleotide sequence: TGTGCCACCAGCAGTGAGCGGGGGGTCCTCAATGAGCAGTTCTTC. The full variable domain, with the rest looked up from reference TRBV15 and TRBJ2-1, is DAMVIQNPRYQVTQFGKPVTLSCSQTLNHNVMYWYQQKSSQAPKLLFHYYDKDFNNEADTPDNFQSRRPNTSFCFLDIRSPGLGDTAMYLCATSSERGVLNEQFFGPGTRLTVL.

The gene calls are TRBV18 and TRBJ1-3; a weak D match, TRBD1 (5 bases). The ends were cut back, 2 bases at V and 0 bases at J, with 11 bases in the middle. In germline, CDR1 is KGHSH, CDR2 LQKENI. The CDR3 covers 16 residues. CDR3 coding DNA: TGTGCCAGCTCACCATCGCGGACAAGCTCTGGAAACACCATATATTTT. Residues: CASSPSRTSSGNTIYF.

The V call is TRBV30, the J call TRBJ2-1; 16 bases map to TRBD2. The CDR3 is 19 residues long. V shed 4 bases, J shed 2 bases, and the junction held 11 bases outside the gene matches. Germline CDR1 is GTSNPN and CDR2 is SVGIG (reference sequence). The CDR3 loop reads CAWIDGTSGRAYPYNEQFF. CDR3 DNA: TGTGCCTGGATCGACGGGACTAGCGGGAGGGCCTACCCCTACAATGAGCAGTTCTTC.

The rearrangement joins TRBV18 to TRBJ2-7, with TRBD2 matching over 9 bases. The CDR3 sequence is 15 residues long. Germline V gene data show CDR1 as KGHSH and CDR2 as LQKENI. V lost 3 bases, J lost 6 bases, and 9 bases stayed unmatched. CDR3 protein: CASSPGAGGIFEQYF. CDR3 DNA sequence: TGTGCCAGCTCACCGGGCGCGGGGGGGATATTCGAGCAGTACTTC.

The gene calls are TRBV28 and TRBJ2-3; a weak D match, TRBD1 (5 bases). Germline V gene lookup returns CDR1 MDHEN and CDR2 SYDVKM. V shed 8 bases and J shed 4 bases, with 13 bases lying between them. This CDR3 spans 13 amino acids. CDR3 protein: CASGDSSADTQYF. CDR3 in DNA: TGTGCCAGCGGTGACAGCTCCGCAGATACGCAGTATTTT.

This clone was seen a handful of times. The DNA of the CDR3 is TGCGCCAGCAGCCTACAGGGTCATAACACTGAAGCTTTCTTT. It codes for CASSLQGHNTEAFF. The chain combines TRBV5-1 with TRBJ1-1, with D perhaps TRBD1 (6 bases). Germline V lookup: CDR1 SGHRS, CDR2 YFSETQ. Trimming removed 4 bases at V and 2 bases at J, with 12 bases between. This CDR3 is built from 14 residues.

The J gene is TRBJ1-2, the V gene TRBV7-2; TRBD1 aligns across 9 bases. The junction had 5 bases not matched to a gene; V was cut back by 6 bases and J by 6 bases. The length of the CDR3 is 13 residues. Germline CDR1 SGHTA, CDR2 FQGNSA. This CDR3 reads CASRRDRVHGYTF. DNA for the CDR3: TGTGCCAGCAGAAGGGACAGGGTTCATGGCTACACCTTC.

The chain employs TRBV28 and TRBJ1-1; 12 nucleotides match TRBD1. Germline assignment: CDR1 MDHEN and CDR2 SYDVKM. V lost 4 bases to trimming and J lost 2 bases; unmatched junction nucleotides: 8. This CDR3 region has 17 residues. The CDR3 coding sequence is TGTGCCAGCAGTTCTCGGGACAGGGGGCTCCTAAACACTGAAGCTTTCTTT. Its protein is CASSSRDRGLLNTEAFF. Variable domain in full (rest from reference TRBV28 and TRBJ1-1): DVKVTQSSRYLVKRTGEKVFLECVQDMDHENMFWYRQDPGLGLRLIYFSYDVKMKEKGDIPEGYSVSREKKERFSLILESASTNQTSMYLCASSSRDRGLLNTEAFFGQGTRLTVV.

CDR3 DNA: TGCGCCAGCAGCCAAGGTATAGAACAGCCCCAGCATTTT. Residues: CASSQGIEQPQHF. V usage is TRBV4-3 and J usage is TRBJ1-5; no clear D gene. The CDR3 contains 13 residues. Germline V CDR1 and CDR2: LGHNA, YSLEER. V was cut by 1 base and J by 7 bases, with 8 bases left in between.

The CDR3 DNA sequence: TGTGCCAGCCAAGGGGAATACGAGCAGTACTTC. This gives the protein CASQGEYEQYF. The chain is built from TRBV28 and TRBJ2-7; possible D gene TRBD1, 5 bases. CDR1 is MDHEN, CDR2 SYDVKM, per germline. V was trimmed by 8 bases and J by 4 bases, leaving 9 bases between them. This CDR3 contains 11 residues.

This clone showed up just a few times. The chain links TRBV9 to TRBJ1-5, with a tentative D call TRBD1 (6 bases). The CDR3 consists of 15 residues. The V gene's germline CDR1 is SGDLS and CDR2 YYNGEE. Trimming left V 3 bases short and J 4 bases short, with 14 bases between. This chain's CDR3 is CASSASTGTNQPQHF. DNA for the CDR3: TGTGCCAGCAGCGCCTCGACAGGAACTAATCAGCCCCAGCATTTT.

There are a few counts of this clone. This sequence joins TRBV7-9 and TRBJ2-7; TRBD1 agrees at 8 bases. CDR3 length: 15 amino acids. The J segment lost 0 bases and the V segment lost 2 bases, leaving 3 bases of the junction unmatched. Per germline, CDR1 SEHNR and CDR2 FQNEAQ (reference sequence). Here the CDR3 DNA reads TGTGCCAGCAGCTTATACGGACAGGGCTCCTACGAGCAGTACTTC. It specifies CASSLYGQGSYEQYF.

The chain carries TRBV4-2 and TRBJ2-5; the D gene is possibly TRBD1 (5 bases). The DNA matches TRBJ2-7 better at its end, which makes the J call doubtful. CDR3 size: 14 residues. Germline-derived CDR1 and CDR2 are LGHNA and YNFKEQ. CDR3: CASMSTDRMHEQYF. Written as DNA, the CDR3 is TGTGCCAGCATGTCGACCGACAGAATGCACGAGCAGTACTTC.

DNA of the CDR3: TGTGCCAGCAGCGGACTAGCGGGAGGATACAATGAGCAGTTCTTC. Its protein product is CASSGLAGGYNEQFF. J is TRBJ2-1 and V is TRBV7-9; 14 bases fit TRBD2. Trimming at V came to 5 bases and at J to 4 bases, leaving 1 base not matched to a gene. CDR3 length equals 15 residues. Germline lookup yields CDR1 SEHNR and CDR2 FQNEAQ (reference sequence).

The chain carries TRBV7-6 and TRBJ2-2; a weak D match, TRBD2 (6 bases). CDR1 is SGHVS and CDR2 is FNYEAQ in the germline V gene. This CDR3 contains 14 residues. V lost 0 bases and J 8 bases, leaving 10 bases between the germline ends. CDR3 in amino acids: CASSLAGGPGELFF. The CDR3 DNA reads as TGTGCCAGCAGCTTAGCGGGGGGACCGGGGGAGCTGTTTTTT.

This clone was observed a single time. This sequence joins TRBV6-1 and TRBJ1-6, with D hard to call. The CDR3 sequence is 13 residues long. The germline V gene has CDR1 MNHNS and CDR2 SASEGT. V lost 11 bases to trimming and J lost 7 bases, with 15 bases between them. This CDR3 is CAGTRGSNSPLHF. CDR3 DNA: TGTGCCGGAACCCGAGGGTCCAATTCACCCCTCCACTTT.

The V and J genes are TRBV14 and TRBJ2-3; TRBD1 matches 11 bases. Per the germline V gene, CDR1 is SGHDN and CDR2 is FVKESK. V lost 2 bases to trimming and J lost 7 bases; unmatched junction nucleotides: 11. The CDR3 is 17 amino acids. In DNA form, the CDR3 reads TGTGCCAGCAGCCAAAGAGTTCCGGGACAGGGGGATTATACGCAGTATTTT. This sequence encodes CASSQRVPGQGDYTQYF.

To note about this clone: The same CDR3 arises from other DNA sequences in this sample as well. The V call is TRBV9, the J call TRBJ1-6, with 10 bases matching TRBD1. Germline V gene sequence: CDR1 SGDLS, CDR2 YYNGEE. Trimming removed 3 bases from V and 7 bases from J; junction bases left unmatched: 4. The CDR3 runs 15 residues. Written as DNA, the CDR3 is TGTGCCAGCAGCGCTCCGGGACAGGGGAATTCACCCCTCCACTTT. This gives the protein CASSAPGQGNSPLHF.

The chain employs TRBV4-1 and TRBJ2-2; 12 nucleotides agree with TRBD1. The CDR3 spans 19 residues. Germline CDR1 reads MGHRA; CDR2 reads YSYEKL. Germline trimming cut 0 bases from V and 2 bases from J; bases unmatched to any gene: 7. This CDR3 is CASSQDPGQGALNTGELFF. Written as DNA, the CDR3 is TGCGCCAGCAGCCAAGACCCGGGACAGGGGGCTTTAAACACCGGGGAGCTGTTTTTT.

V gene TRBV5-4 combines with J gene TRBJ1-6, with D perhaps matching TRBD1 (6 bases). Germline CDR1 and CDR2: SGHNT and YYREEE (reference sequence). The CDR3 runs to 15 residues. Trimming shortened V by 4 bases and J by 4 bases, and 12 bases separated the two germline ends. The CDR3 nucleotides are TGTGCCAGCAGCGTCACAGGGCGATATAATTCACCCCTCCACTTT. This encodes CASSVTGRYNSPLHF.